The source of this T cell receptor (beta chain) is a study of CD8 T cells in Susac syndrome. Study in general: The sequenced Susac syndrome patients included about six who had clinically active disease and fewer than ten who were in remission. Patients with Susac syndrome, at blood draw, were therapy-naive, on corticosteroids, or on intravenous immunoglobulin alone.

This clonotype occurred once. What it binds is not known. Isolation of CD8+ and CD4+ T cells was performed negatively, whereas enrichment of TEMRA cells was done by FACS. RNA was extracted with the RNeasy kit, and a quantity of roughly 0.5 to 1 ug was reverse transcribed using random hexamers. TCRdb analysed the immunoSEQ multiplex PCR reads with MiXCR anew, one entry per CDR3 protein. The sample carries roughly 150,000 distinct CDR3 sequences, approximately 96% recorded once. Findings of the study overall: Expansion of clones was not seen in the CD4+ T cell repertoires of Susac syndrome.

The CDR3 spans 11 residues. V was clipped by 3 bases and J by 2 bases, with 3 bases between them. The germline V gene has CDR1 DFQATT and CDR2 SNEGSKA (reference sequence). Sequenced: CD4+ T cells from PBMCs. The chain employs TRBV20-1 and TRBJ2-3; D not resolved. This TCR was recovered from a human donor with Susac syndrome. The CDR3 loop is CSASTTDTQYF. The CDR3 DNA sequence: TGCAGTGCTAGTACCACAGATACGCAGTATTTT.